This record looks at one TCR beta chain sequence and its context. Its antigen remains unknown. One entry per CDR3 protein, called by TCRdb with MiXCR from the 5' RACE reads. This sample has about 57,000 distinct CDR3 sequences, with 28% found just once. This CDR3 contains 13 residues. With 5 bases removed from V and 3 bases from J, the gap between germline ends came to 11 bases. Germline values: CDR1 MNHEY, CDR2 SVGEGT. Broader study findings: Tumor Treg TCRs overlapped most with tumor naive CD4+ cells.

The V and J genes are TRBV6-2 or TRBV6-3 and TRBJ2-7; maybe TRBD1 (6 bases). Input material: tumor-infiltrating memory CD4+ T cells sorted from the breast tumor. Subset of the sample: memory CD4+ T cells, CD4+CD45RO+CD25-. The origin of this receptor is a female donor with breast cancer. The CDR3 sequence is CASSTGHLYEQYF. CDR3 DNA sequence: TGTGCCAGCAGTACGGGACACCTCTACGAGCAGTACTTC.